This is a list of T cell receptor beta chains from one sample in a study of blood T cell repertoires in COVID-19. Profiling relied on immunoSEQ multiplex PCR, and the TCRdb table lists in-frame clones only, not all of them. The sample has under 250,000 clones; around 90% are singletons. Sequences were obtained from peripheral blood. These receptors all come from a young man with active or convalescent COVID-19. Each CDR3 is given with its conserved first and last residue. Fields, in order: J gene, D gene, V gene, clone size, CDR3 protein, CDR3 DNA. D genes are given only for firm matches. Where a row states a size, it is once, few, many or the class of an expanded clone; other rows omit it.

>TRBJ1-4|TRBD1|TRBV11-2|.
CASSVGDRVSEKLFF
TGTGCCAGCAGCGTGGGGGACAGGGTGTCGGAAAAACTGTTTTTT
>TRBJ1-2|.|TRBV19|.
CASSRAPYGYTF
TGTGCCAGTAGTAGGGCTCCATATGGCTACACCTTC
>TRBJ1-2|TRBD1|TRBV5-6|.
CASSLAQGYGYTF
TGTGCCAGCAGCTTGGCACAGGGGTATGGCTACACCTTC
>TRBJ2-2|TRBD2|TRBV7-2|.
CASSSWGAGVYPGELFF
TGTGCCAGCAGCTCGTGGGGCGCGGGGGTCTATCCCGGGGAGCTGTTTTTT
>TRBJ1-2|.|TRBV9|.
CASSVLYNYGYTF
TGTGCCAGCAGCGTTCTCTACAACTATGGCTACACCTTC
>TRBJ2-3|TRBD1|TRBV25-1|.
CASSDTGGPDTQYF
TGTGCCAGCAGTGATACAGGGGGTCCAGATACGCAGTATTTT
>TRBJ2-7|.|TRBV4-1|.
CASSQAQIREQYF
TGCGCCAGCAGCCAAGCACAAATCCGCGAGCAGTACTTC
>TRBJ1-1|.|TRBV6-5|.
CASSALGGGNTEAFF
TGTGCCAGCAGCGCGCTTGGGGGCGGGAACACTGAAGCTTTCTTT
>TRBJ1-1|.|TRBV2|.
CASNQGTEAFF
TGTGCCAGCAACCAGGGGACTGAAGCTTTCTTT
>TRBJ1-4|TRBD1|TRBV27|.
CASRRRTGVSEKLFF
TGTGCCAGCCGTAGGCGGACAGGGGTGTCCGAAAAACTGTTTTTT
>TRBJ2-7|TRBD2|TRBV5-4|once
CASSRSQGPSGSPRPYEQYF
TGTGCCAGCAGCCGGTCGCAAGGCCCTAGCGGGAGTCCTCGGCCCTACGAGCAGTACTTC
>TRBJ1-3|TRBD1|TRBV28|.
CASSFSDRAGNTIYF
TGTGCCAGCAGTTTCTCCGACAGGGCAGGAAACACCATATATTTT
>TRBJ1-5|TRBD1|TRBV29-1|.
CSVATGDNQPQHF
TGCAGCGTTGCGACAGGGGACAATCAGCCCCAGCATTTT
>TRBJ2-6|.|TRBV19|.
CASSKQGSGANVLTF
TGTGCCAGTAGTAAACAGGGCTCTGGGGCCAACGTCCTGACTTTC
>TRBJ1-2|.|TRBV6-2/TRBV6-3|.
CASSRPQDYGYTF
TGTGCCAGCAGTCGACCACAGGACTATGGCTACACCTTC
>TRBJ2-7|.|TRBV7-8|.
CASSLLWGEAYEQYF
TGTGCCAGCAGCCTACTTTGGGGGGAAGCCTACGAGCAGTACTTC